This section outlines one T cell receptor (beta chain) sequence together with its context. This receptor's antigen is unknown. No base quality values were provided; no much bigger clone lies one nucleotide off. The library was produced with 5' RACE. The data were produced on an Illumina HiSeq 2500. A second 7 to 11 cycle PCR used a sample-barcoded 5' primer and a J-beta primer mix. Each TCR beta cDNA molecule received a unique molecular identifier from a template-switch 5' adaptor carrying 12 random nucleotides. Each sample yielded at least 2.5 million CDR3-containing paired-end reads. All of the RNA was converted into first-strand cDNA using the Mint cDNA synthesis kit, with a TRBC-specific oligonucleotide serving as the primer. After uracil-DNA glycosylase treatment, a first 18-cycle PCR used universal primers M1SS and BC2_uni_R on all cDNA. Per the original workflow: Normalization of each sample was performed by random selection of 1 million high-quality reads, each carrying a distinct molecular identifier. Instead of being binned into consensus sequences, reads that shared molecular identifiers were thrown out. MiTCR, set to a Q25 quality threshold and the strictest error-elimination algorithm, was used for CDR3 identification, clonotype clustering and error correction. A nonparametric unseen species model with Euler transformation was used to estimate a lower bound on total TCR beta diversity. TCRdb passed the public sequencing reads through fastp at Q25 and MiXCR, retaining productive beta sequences. Every entry covers one CDR3 protein and lists the most common genes and DNA from its rows. These V and J calls originate from TCRdb's pipeline instead of the authors' own analysis. The sample records more than 500,000 distinct CDR3 sequences, 25% to 35% of which are singletons. The leading ten clones occupy about 3.3% of the sample.

As encoded in the germline V gene (reference sequence), CDR1 is MNHEY while CDR2 is SMNVEV. V and J lose 7 bases and 6 bases, and a span of 21 bases separates them. The CDR3 holds 16 amino acids from the cysteine to the phenylalanine. The entry retains the CDR3 DNA only, 48 bases that are in frame from base 1. These data come from a study of blood T cells in healthy people across ages (dated by TCRdb to 2014 to 2015). Study-wide context: In model experiments, template switching captured roughly one uniquely barcoded TCR beta cDNA molecule for every two T cells. For two donors (one aged 18 to 29 and one aged 80 or older), the study analyzed two additional independent replicas of 1 million unique cDNA reads from the same blood draw. Donors were grouped into four age groups: young (average roughly 15 years), middle-aged (under 40), aged (around 62) and long-lived (82). The study measured age-related changes in TCR beta repertoire diversity using deep sequencing normalized with unique cDNA molecular identifiers.

The 39 donors, aged roughly 6 to 90 years, were systemically healthy Caucasian individuals from Russia. About 10 milliliters of peripheral blood were drawn from each donor into EDTA-treated Vacutainer tubes. PBMCs were isolated by Ficoll-Paque density-gradient centrifugation, with at least 6 million obtained per sample. Total RNA, at least 5.5 micrograms per sample, was extracted from PBMCs with Trizol reagent. The percentages of naive CD45RAhigh/CD27high T cells were determined by flow cytometry on a PBMC aliquot from every donor. Here is what the overall study found, with its caveats: Estimates of total diversity from one million sequenced T cells were regarded as lower bounds and underestimates. The long-lived group showed more naive CD4+ T cells, fewer expanded clones and increased TCR diversity than the aged group, suggesting age selection. There was a strong correlation between observed TCR beta diversity and the percentage of naive T cells measured by flow cytometry. Bulk unsorted PBMC profiling prevented conclusive comparison of naive and antigen-experienced compartments. Because the CMV infection status of the donors was unknown, age-related changes in expanded clonotypes may potentially have been confounded. Observed TCR beta diversity per million T cells fell roughly linearly with age, and a significant reduction was already apparent by age roughly 41.

This same sample was also part of a study on T cells of mothers and their children. As the second paper documents: Nine systemically healthy Caucasian individuals served as donors, namely three mothers together with their six children. cDNA synthesis consumed the entire amount of extracted RNA, loaded at around 1.5 ug RNA in each 15 ul reaction. Sample barcodes and 2-4 random nucleotides were added via the M1S primer in the second PCR. Each mother yielded over 10 million TCR beta CDR3 reads and each child some 3 million reads. TCR recombination output is similarly shaped by thymic selection in related and unrelated pairs, with a minor effect exerted by inherited differences. Related mother-child pairs always showed normalized repertoire overlap that was slightly higher than in unrelated mother-child pairs, though the difference was never significant. Persistent microchimeric T cell clones were not detected, at a sensitivity of approximately 98 clones per million clonotypes. To look for features that set related mother-child pairs apart from unrelated individuals, the researchers ran deep NGS to compare the TCR beta repertoires of mothers and children. The mean age was around 40 +/- 4 years for the mothers and about 10 +/- 4 years for the children. After adapters were ligated using NEBNext reagents, the libraries underwent 100+100 nt paired-end sequencing on an Illumina HiSeq 2000. To prevent cross-contamination, the mother and child libraries were prepared a month apart and were sequenced in separate runs. For each donor, between roughly 500,000 and 2,100,000 distinct TCR beta clonotypes were identified. Naive TCR beta clonotypes were estimated from low-frequency clonotypes matched to each donor's FACS-determined naive share, without sorting.

This TCR was sampled from a boy aged 2 to 10 in good health. This chain is built from TRBV27 and TRBJ2-2, with the identity of the D gene unclear. The specimen sequenced was blood. CDR3 region: CASTWGTFRSAGELFF. The DNA sequence reads TGTGCCAGCACCTGGGGTACTTTCCGTTCGGCCGGGGAGCTGTTTTTT.